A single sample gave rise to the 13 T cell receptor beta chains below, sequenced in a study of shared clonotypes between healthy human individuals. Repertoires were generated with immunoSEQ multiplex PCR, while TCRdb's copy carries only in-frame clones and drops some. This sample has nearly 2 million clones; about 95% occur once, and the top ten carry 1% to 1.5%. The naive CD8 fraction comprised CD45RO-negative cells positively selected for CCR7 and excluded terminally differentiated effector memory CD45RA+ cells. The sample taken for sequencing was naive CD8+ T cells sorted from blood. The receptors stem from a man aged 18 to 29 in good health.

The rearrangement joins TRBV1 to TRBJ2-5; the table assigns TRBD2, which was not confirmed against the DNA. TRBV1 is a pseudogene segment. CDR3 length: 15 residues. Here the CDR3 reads CTSRRSGMGPETQYF. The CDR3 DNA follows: TGCACCAGCAGGAGGAGCGGGATGGGTCCTGAGACCCAGTACTTC.

CDR3 sequence: CASTPFLNTEAFF. The CDR3 nucleotides are TGTGCCAGCACCCCGTTCCTGAACACTGAAGCTTTCTTT. J is TRBJ1-1 and V is TRBV6-5; D call uncertain. The CDR3 length is 13 residues. V gave up 7 bases and J gave up 0 bases, with 9 bases separating them. Germline CDR1 is MNHEY and CDR2 is SVGAGI.

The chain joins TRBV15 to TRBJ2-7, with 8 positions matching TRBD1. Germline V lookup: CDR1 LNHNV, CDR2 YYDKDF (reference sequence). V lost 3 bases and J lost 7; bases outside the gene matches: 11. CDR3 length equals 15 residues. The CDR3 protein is CATSSPSQGAGEQYF. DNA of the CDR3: TGTGCCACCAGCAGCCCGAGTCAGGGGGCGGGTGAGCAGTACTTC. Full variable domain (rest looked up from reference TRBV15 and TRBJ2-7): DAMVIQNPRYQVTQFGKPVTLSCSQTLNHNVMYWYQQKSSQAPKLLFHYYDKDFNNEADTPDNFQSRRPNTSFCFLDIRSPGLGDTAMYLCATSSPSQGAGEQYFGPGTRLTVT.

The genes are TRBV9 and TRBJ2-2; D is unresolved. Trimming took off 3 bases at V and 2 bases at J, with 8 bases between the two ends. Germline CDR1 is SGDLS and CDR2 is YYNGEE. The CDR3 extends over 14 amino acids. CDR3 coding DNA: TGTGCCAGCAGCGACCGACCCAACACCGGGGAGCTGTTTTTT. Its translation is CASSDRPNTGELFF.

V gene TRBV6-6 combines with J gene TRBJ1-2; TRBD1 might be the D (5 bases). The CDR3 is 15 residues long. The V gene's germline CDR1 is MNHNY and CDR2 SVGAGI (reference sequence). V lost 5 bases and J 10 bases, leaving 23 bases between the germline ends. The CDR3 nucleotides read TGTGCCAGCAGTCTGGCCGCCGGGACTGCTATCGACTACACCTTC. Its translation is CASSLAAGTAIDYTF.

CDR3 nucleotide sequence: TGCGCCAGCAGCCAGCACTCCGGGACGGCGAACACTGAAGCTTTCTTT. Protein sequence: CASSQHSGTANTEAFF. The rearrangement uses TRBV4-1 and TRBJ1-1, with D possibly being TRBD1 (5 bases). Trimming left V 3 bases short and J 1 base short, with 15 bases between. Germline V gene sequence: CDR1 MGHRA, CDR2 YSYEKL. This CDR3 contains 16 residues.

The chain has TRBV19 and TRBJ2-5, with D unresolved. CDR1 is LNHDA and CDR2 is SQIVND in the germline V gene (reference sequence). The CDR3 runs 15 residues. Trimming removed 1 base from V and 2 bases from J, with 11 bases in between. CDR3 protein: CASSIVLAEQETQYF. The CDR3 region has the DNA TGTGCCAGTAGTATAGTGCTGGCAGAACAAGAGACCCAGTACTTC.

The CDR3, as DNA: TGTGCCAGCAGTGAGGATCTGGTGGGGGAGGCAGATACGCAGTATTTT. Translated: CASSEDLVGEADTQYF. This chain connects TRBV6-1 to TRBJ2-3, with D maybe TRBD2 (6 bases). The CDR3 sequence is 16 residues long. Deletions cut 3 bases from V and 4 bases from J, with 17 bases between. CDR1 and CDR2 from the germline V gene are MNHNS and SASEGT.

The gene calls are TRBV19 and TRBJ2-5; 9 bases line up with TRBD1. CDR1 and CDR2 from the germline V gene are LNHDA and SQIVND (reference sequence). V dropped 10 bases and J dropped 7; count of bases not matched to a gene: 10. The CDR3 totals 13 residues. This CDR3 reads CATRTGVFRTQYF. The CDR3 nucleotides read TGTGCCACCCGGACAGGGGTGTTCAGGACCCAGTACTTC.

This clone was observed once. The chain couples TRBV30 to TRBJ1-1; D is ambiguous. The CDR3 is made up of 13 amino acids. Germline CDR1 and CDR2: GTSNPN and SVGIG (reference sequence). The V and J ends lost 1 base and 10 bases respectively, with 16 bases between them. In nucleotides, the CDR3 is TGTGCCTGGAGTGCGGTTGATGGGTCTGGAGCTTTCTTT. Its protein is CAWSAVDGSGAFF.

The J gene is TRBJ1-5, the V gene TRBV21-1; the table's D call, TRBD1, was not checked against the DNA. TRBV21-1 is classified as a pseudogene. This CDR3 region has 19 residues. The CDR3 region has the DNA TGTGCCAGCAGCAAAATGGGGTGGAGAACAGGGGCAGGCAATCAGCCCCAGCATTTT. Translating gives CASSKMGWRTGAGNQPQHF.

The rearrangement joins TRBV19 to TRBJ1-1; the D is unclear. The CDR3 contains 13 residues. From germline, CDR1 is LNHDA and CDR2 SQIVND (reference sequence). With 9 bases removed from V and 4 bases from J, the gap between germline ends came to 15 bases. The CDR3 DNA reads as TGTGCCAGCTCCCCGGCCCAAGGCACTGAAGCTTTCTTT. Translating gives CASSPAQGTEAFF.

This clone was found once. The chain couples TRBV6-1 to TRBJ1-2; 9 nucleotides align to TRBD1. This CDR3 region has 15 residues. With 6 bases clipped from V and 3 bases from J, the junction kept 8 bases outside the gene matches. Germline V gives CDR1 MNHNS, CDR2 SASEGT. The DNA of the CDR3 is TGTGCCAGCAGACCCCGACAGGGGGAAGACTATGGCTACACCTTC. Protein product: CASRPRQGEDYGYTF.